A selection of T cell receptor beta chains follows, all from one sample in a study of a mutant IDH1 vaccine in newly diagnosed glioma. The antigens these receptors bind are not known. Here immunoSEQ multiplex PCR was the method, and the copy in TCRdb shows in-frame clones only, minus some. In the table there are roughly 34,000 clones, approximately 92% of which are singletons. Sample: PBMCs, taken from a glioma patient whose treatment included an IDH1 peptide vaccine. These receptors all come from a woman aged 40 to 50 with glioma. The CDR3 runs from the conserved cysteine through the conserved F or W. Fields, in order: D gene, J gene, clone size, V gene, CDR3 DNA, CDR3 protein. The D gene is left open where the match is weak. Expanded clones are given a class, and other clones once, few, many or no size at all.

>NA|TRBJ2-6|NA|TRBV13
TGTGCCAGCATCCGCTCTGGGGCCAACGTCCTGACTTTC
CASIRSGANVLTF
>NA|TRBJ1-1|NA|TRBV2
TGTGCCAGCAGTGGGCTTGCTGAAGCTTTCTTT
CASSGLAEAFF
>NA|TRBJ2-2|NA|TRBV4-1
TGCGCCAGCAGCCAAGATCCAACAGCGAACACCGGGGAGCTGTTTTTT
CASSQDPTANTGELFF
>NA|TRBJ2-7|NA|TRBV4-3
TGCGCCAGCAGCCAAGGGTGGGCGGGGCGAAGGAACGAGCAGTACTTC
CASSQGWAGRRNEQYF
>NA|TRBJ1-2|NA|TRBV30
TGTGCCTGGAGTGTACGTCACGGGATCCCCTATGGCTACACCTTC
CAWSVRHGIPYGYTF
>NA|TRBJ1-1|few|TRBV2
TGTGCCAGCAGTGAACAGGGGACTGAAGCTTTCTTT
CASSEQGTEAFF
>TRBD2|TRBJ2-1|NA|TRBV14
TGTGCCAGCAGCCGGCGGCTAGCGGGGGGGATATATGAGCAGTTCTTC
CASSRRLAGGIYEQFF
>TRBD1|TRBJ2-7|NA|TRBV10-2
TGCGCCAGCAATAAACAGGGGGCTGGGTACGAGCAGTACTTC
CASNKQGAGYEQYF
>NA|TRBJ2-7|NA|TRBV14
TGTGCCAGCAGCCCAAGCCCGCTCGGCCGTGAGAAGGAGCAGTACTTC
CASSPSPLGREKEQYF
>NA|TRBJ1-5|NA|TRBV23-1
TGCGCCAGCAGTCAACTGGATTCGGGACACCTTTACGATCAGCCCCAGCATTTT
CASSQLDSGHLYDQPQHF
>TRBD1|TRBJ2-5|NA|TRBV5-1
TGCGCCAGCAGCTCGACCGGGACAGGGCTAGGATCCCTACAAGAGACCCAGTACTTC
CASSSTGTGLGSLQETQYF
>NA|TRBJ2-7|NA|TRBV15
TGTGCCACCAGCAGAGTGGGGTACGAGCAGTACTTC
CATSRVGYEQYF
>NA|TRBJ2-5|NA|TRBV15
TGTGCCACCAGCAGAGATGGTCAGAAGCAAGAGACCCAGTACTTC
CATSRDGQKQETQYF
>NA|TRBJ2-5|NA|TRBV7-3
TGTGCCAGCAGCCCCCAGGGGAGTAAGGAGACCCAGTACTTC
CASSPQGSKETQYF
>NA|TRBJ2-3|NA|TRBV11-2
TGTGCCAGCAGCTTAACTAGCCTGAGCACAGATACGCAGTATTTT
CASSLTSLSTDTQYF
>NA|TRBJ2-3|NA|TRBV7-8
TGTGCCAGCAGCCCAAGTACCACAGATACGCAGTATTTT
CASSPSTTDTQYF
>NA|TRBJ2-1|NA|TRBV4-1
TGCGCCAGCAGCCAAGTTGCTGGGGATGAGCAGTTCTTC
CASSQVAGDEQFF
>NA|TRBJ1-5|NA|TRBV19
TGTGCCAGTAGTACGGCAGGGATCCAGCCCCAGCATTTT
CASSTAGIQPQHF
>NA|TRBJ2-5|NA|TRBV7-2
TGTGCCAGCAGCCCGGTGACGGCCCAAGAGACCCAGTACTTC
CASSPVTAQETQYF
>NA|TRBJ1-1|NA|TRBV5-1
TGCGCCAGCAGCTTGGGGGTTAACACTGAAGCTTTCTTT
CASSLGVNTEAFF
>NA|TRBJ1-3|few|TRBV4-3
TGCGCCAGCAGCCAGGGGGCGGGTGGAAACACCATATATTTT
CASSQGAGGNTIYF
>NA|TRBJ2-7|NA|TRBV27
TGTGCCAGCAGGAAGACTCCCTACGAGCAGTACTTC
CASRKTPYEQYF
>NA|TRBJ2-1|NA|TRBV30
TGTGCCTGGAGTGTTGGTCTAGCAATTTCTGAGCAGTTCTTC
CAWSVGLAISEQFF
>NA|TRBJ2-1|NA|TRBV5-8
TGTGCCAGCAGCTTGTTGACGTTTTACAATGAGCAGTTCTTC
CASSLLTFYNEQFF
>NA|TRBJ1-4|NA|TRBV27
TGTGCCAGCAGTCCATGGAGGGGGACAACTAATGAAAAACTGTTTTTT
CASSPWRGTTNEKLFF
>TRBD1|TRBJ1-1|NA|TRBV30
TGTGCCTGGAGACCGGGACAGGGGATGGCTGAAGCTTTCTTT
CAWRPGQGMAEAFF
>NA|TRBJ2-1|few|TRBV4-2
TGTGCCAGCAGCCAAGATTCCAGCAGGAATGAGCAGTTCTTC
CASSQDSSRNEQFF
>NA|TRBJ1-4|few|TRBV18
TGTGCCAGCTCACCATCAGGGGAGGTTGAAAAACTGTTTTTT
CASSPSGEVEKLFF
>NA|TRBJ1-2|NA|TRBV19
TGTGCCAGTAGGGAGGGACTGAACTATGGCTACACCTTC
CASREGLNYGYTF
>TRBD1|TRBJ1-5|NA|TRBV18
TGTGCCAGCTCACGGGACAGGGGGGATCAGCCCCAGCATTTT
CASSRDRGDQPQHF
>NA|TRBJ1-4|NA|TRBV5-8
TGTGCCAGCAGCTTAGGCCAGGCCTTTAATGAAAAACTGTTTTTT
CASSLGQAFNEKLFF
>NA|TRBJ1-3|NA|TRBV6-5
TGTGCCAGCAGCCGCCTGGGGGGAAACACCATATATTTT
CASSRLGGNTIYF
>NA|TRBJ2-3|NA|TRBV6-4
TGTGCCAGCAGTGGCCCCCGGGACAAACACCCCTACACAGATACGCAGTATTTT
CASSGPRDKHPYTDTQYF
>TRBD1|TRBJ2-7|NA|TRBV6-6
TGTGCCAGCAGTTACGCGACAGGGTTCGAGCAGTACTTC
CASSYATGFEQYF